Listed below are T cell receptor beta chains from one sample, sequenced in a study of cytomegalovirus exposure and HLA in healthy donors. The data were produced by immunoSEQ multiplex PCR, yet TCRdb's version contains in-frame clones alone and is incomplete. Here the sample spans some 200,000 clones, 81% being singletons. Sequences were obtained from PBMCs. All receptors derive from a man aged 50 to 59 in good health and CMV-seronegative. CDR3s include the opening cysteine and the closing phenylalanine or tryptophan. D genes are given only for firm matches. The size of a clone is reported for some rows only, either as once, few or many, or as a class for expanded clones.

CDR3 protein	clone size	V gene	J gene	D gene
CASSPTQGNQPQHF	.	TRBV19	TRBJ1-5	.
CASSSGGNQPQHF	.	TRBV7-9	TRBJ1-5	.
CASLDFSGNTIYF	.	TRBV21-1	TRBJ1-3	.
CSVVFPKQGYEQYF	.	TRBV29-1	TRBJ2-7	.
CASSEAGRGRGVFF	.	TRBV6-1	TRBJ2-1	.
CASSSGTSGGGEQFF	.	TRBV7-8	TRBJ2-1	TRBD2
CASSPGQSPYEQYF	.	TRBV9	TRBJ2-7	.
CASSLGWGDRAYEQYF	.	TRBV5-6	TRBJ2-7	TRBD1
CASSISSGGDNEQFF	.	TRBV19	TRBJ2-1	TRBD2
CASRRSGASYNEQFF	.	TRBV7-8	TRBJ2-1	TRBD2
CASSRGGGETQYF	.	TRBV27	TRBJ2-5	TRBD2
CASRKTGAGAAGGGYTF	.	TRBV11-2	TRBJ1-2	.
CSVGRGRITEAFF	.	TRBV29-1	TRBJ1-1	.
CASSQGPSGGYEQYF	.	TRBV4-1	TRBJ2-7	TRBD2
CASSEVAGPNEQFF	.	TRBV2	TRBJ2-1	TRBD2
CASKIDRDYGYTF	.	TRBV19	TRBJ1-2	TRBD1
CASSPGLARNEQFF	.	TRBV28	TRBJ2-1	TRBD2
CASMEVGANVLTF	.	TRBV7-2	TRBJ2-6	.
CASSQVSRDRVYGYTF	.	TRBV4-1	TRBJ1-2	TRBD1
CASSLGGGAGNEQFF	.	TRBV11-2	TRBJ2-1	.
CASSLLAYQETQYF	.	TRBV6-6	TRBJ2-5	.
CASSPPTRRGPADTQYF	.	TRBV18	TRBJ2-3	.
CASSYTPPDGTYGYTF	.	TRBV6-5	TRBJ1-2	.
CASSLQEGNTIYF	once	TRBV5-4	TRBJ1-3	.
CASSPGQTYEQYF	.	TRBV11-2	TRBJ2-7	.